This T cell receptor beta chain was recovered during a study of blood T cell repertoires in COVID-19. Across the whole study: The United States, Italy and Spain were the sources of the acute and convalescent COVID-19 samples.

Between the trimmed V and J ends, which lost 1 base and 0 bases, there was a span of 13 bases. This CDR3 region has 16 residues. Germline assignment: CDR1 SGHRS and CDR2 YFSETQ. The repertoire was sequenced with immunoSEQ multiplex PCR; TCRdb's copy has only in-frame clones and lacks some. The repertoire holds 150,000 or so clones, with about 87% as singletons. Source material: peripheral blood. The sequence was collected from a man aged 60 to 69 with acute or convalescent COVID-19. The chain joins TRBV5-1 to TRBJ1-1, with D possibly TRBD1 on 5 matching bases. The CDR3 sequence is CASSLTQGGVNTEAFF. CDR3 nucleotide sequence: TGCGCCAGCAGCTTGACCCAGGGAGGAGTGAACACTGAAGCTTTCTTT.